These T cell receptor beta chains were read from a single sample in a study of shared clonotypes between healthy human individuals. TCRdb's table, derived via immunoSEQ multiplex PCR, lists solely in-frame clones and lacks some. The profile shows fewer than 350,000 clones, around nine tenths of them singletons. Sequenced input: memory CD8+ T cells sorted from blood. The receptors stem from a man aged 18 to 30 in good health. Each CDR3 is given with its conserved first and last residue. D genes are given only for firm matches.

TGTGCCAGCAGCTTAGTGGGAGACGGCGGATATGGCTACACCTTC	CASSLVGDGGYGYTF	-	TRBV7-2	TRBJ1-2
TGTGCCAGCAGTTTAACAGGGCGGTATTATGGCTACACCTTC	CASSLTGRYYGYTF	-	TRBV28	TRBJ1-2
TGTGCCAGCAGCTTGGCCGGGGTAGGGTATAGCAATCAGCCCCAGCATTTT	CASSLAGVGYSNQPQHF	-	TRBV5-8	TRBJ1-5
TGTGCCAGCAGTCCAGGACGGGACCCCGGTGGGGATGAAAAACTGTTTTTT	CASSPGRDPGGDEKLFF	-	TRBV27	TRBJ1-4
TGCAGCGTTGAACCGGCTACACGGGGTACCTACAATGAGCAGTTCTTC	CSVEPATRGTYNEQFF	-	TRBV29-1	TRBJ2-1
TGTGCCAGCAGTTCCTCCGGTTCATTAGCGACCCAGTACTTC	CASSSSGSLATQYF	-	TRBV6-5	TRBJ2-5
TGTGCCAGCAGCTTAGCGACTAGCGGGAGACGAACCGGGGAGCTGTTTTTT	CASSLATSGRRTGELFF	TRBD2	TRBV7-2	TRBJ2-2
TGCGCCAGCAGTGAAGGGGTTTTTGGTAATGAAAAACTGTTTTTT	CASSEGVFGNEKLFF	-	TRBV10-1	TRBJ1-4
TGTGCCATCAGTGAGGGGGTCCGGGGACCCTACGAGCAGTACTTC	CAISEGVRGPYEQYF	-	TRBV10-3	TRBJ2-7
TGCGCCAGCAGCCACCTATTCGGGGAGCAGTTCTTC	CASSHLFGEQFF	-	TRBV4-1	TRBJ2-1
TGCAGCGTTACGGCCCTGAACACTGAAGCTTTCTTT	CSVTALNTEAFF	-	TRBV29-1	TRBJ1-1
TGTGCCAGCAGTTATCTTCCAGGGGGCCAAGCCTACGAGCAGTACTTC	CASSYLPGGQAYEQYF	TRBD1	TRBV6-5	TRBJ2-7
TGTGCCAGCAGCCATCCCATGGACGGAGGGAGGGAGCAGTTCTTC	CASSHPMDGGREQFF	-	TRBV4-2	TRBJ2-1
TGTGCCTGGCAGACAGGGGAGAACTCACCCCTCCACTTT	CAWQTGENSPLHF	TRBD1	TRBV30	TRBJ1-6